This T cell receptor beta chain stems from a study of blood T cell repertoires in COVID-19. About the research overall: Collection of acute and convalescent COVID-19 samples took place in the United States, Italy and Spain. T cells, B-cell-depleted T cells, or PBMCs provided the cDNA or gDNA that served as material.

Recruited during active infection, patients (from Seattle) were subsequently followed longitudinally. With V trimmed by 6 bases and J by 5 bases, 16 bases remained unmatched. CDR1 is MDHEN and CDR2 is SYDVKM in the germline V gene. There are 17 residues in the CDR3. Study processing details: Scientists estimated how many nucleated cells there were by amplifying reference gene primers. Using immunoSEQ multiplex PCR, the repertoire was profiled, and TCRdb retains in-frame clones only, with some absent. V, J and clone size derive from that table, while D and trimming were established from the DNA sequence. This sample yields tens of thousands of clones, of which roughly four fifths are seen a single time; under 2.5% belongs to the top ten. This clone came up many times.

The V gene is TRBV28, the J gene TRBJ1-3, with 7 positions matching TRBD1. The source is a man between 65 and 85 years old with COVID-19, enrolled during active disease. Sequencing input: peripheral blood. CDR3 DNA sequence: TGTGCCAGCAGCCCGAACAGGGGCCCAACATCGCGAAACACCATATATTTT. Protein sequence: CASSPNRGPTSRNTIYF. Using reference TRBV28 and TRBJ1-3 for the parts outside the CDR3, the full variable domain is DVKVTQSSRYLVKRTGEKVFLECVQDMDHENMFWYRQDPGLGLRLIYFSYDVKMKEKGDIPEGYSVSREKKERFSLILESASTNQTSMYLCASSPNRGPTSRNTIYFGEGSWLTVV.